This TCR beta chain was identified in a study of molecular identifiers for immune sequencing clone quantification. For the study at large: Across replicate runs, RNA obtained from about 21,000 or 97,000 naive CD8 cells was divided into five, with four undergoing sequencing. The study, taken as a whole, reports: Jurkat TCR RNA that was spiked in from one cell was reportedly detectable among some 970,000 naive cells.

Of note for this clonotype: What it recognizes is unknown. It may be a read error: a sequence one base away is much more abundant.

Library preparation followed earlier protocols using designated TCR primers. Each CDR3 protein is one row after TCRdb ran MiXCR on the PCR reads. The data show approximately 630,000 distinct CDR3 sequences, about 25% seen once. Sorting defined naive CD8 T cells as CD8+CD4-CCR7+CD45RA+. Material: naive CD8+ T cells from blood, with Jurkat cell RNA spiked in. Subset defined: FACS-sorted CD8+CD4-CCR7+CD45RA+ naive T cells. This receptor was identified in a human donor in good health. Some libraries in this study had Jurkat cell RNA spiked in.

DNA of the CDR3: TGTGCCAGCAGTTACAGCGGTCTCATGGGGACCCAGTACTTC. Its translation: CASSYSGLMGTQYF. The rearrangement joins TRBV6-5 to TRBJ2-5; TRBD2 might be the D (5 bases). The V and J ends lost 2 bases and 7 bases respectively, with 14 bases between them. Germline V CDR1 and CDR2: MNHEY, SVGAGI. The CDR3 is made up of 14 amino acids.